This is a list of T cell receptor beta chains from one sample in a study of shared clonotypes between healthy human individuals. TCRdb's copy holds only in-frame clones and misses some; the assay was immunoSEQ multiplex PCR. The sample has around 2,000,000 clones, about 93% seen once. Input material: naive CD8+ T cells from PBMCs. The receptors come from a man between 18 and 29 years old in good health. Some clones in this sample may be carry-over from other donors' samples. The CDR3 runs from the conserved cysteine through the conserved F or W. The D gene is left open where the match is weak. Clone size is shown for a subset of rows, as once, few, many or a class of expanded clone.

clone_size: NA
j_call: TRBJ2-5
v_call: TRBV7-8
d_call: NA
cdr3_aa: CASSLGGLAYQETQYF
cdr3_nt: TGTGCCAGCAGCTTAGGGGGGCTAGCGTACCAAGAGACCCAGTACTTC

clone_size: NA
j_call: TRBJ1-2
v_call: TRBV28
d_call: NA
cdr3_aa: CASSLRGQGPNYGYTF
cdr3_nt: TGTGCCAGCAGTTTAAGGGGCCAGGGCCCTAACTATGGCTACACCTTC

clone_size: NA
j_call: TRBJ1-5
v_call: TRBV6-1
d_call: TRBD1
cdr3_aa: CASNAWTGGEPQHF
cdr3_nt: TGTGCCAGCAACGCCTGGACAGGGGGCGAGCCCCAGCATTTT

clone_size: once
j_call: TRBJ2-6
v_call: TRBV7-2
d_call: NA
cdr3_aa: CASTRYGANVLTF
cdr3_nt: TGTGCCAGCACCCGGTATGGGGCCAACGTCCTGACTTTC

clone_size: NA
j_call: TRBJ2-7
v_call: TRBV6-1
d_call: NA
cdr3_aa: CASSEGLYYEQYF
cdr3_nt: TGTGCCAGCAGCGAGGGACTTTACTACGAGCAGTACTTC

clone_size: NA
j_call: TRBJ2-5
v_call: TRBV28
d_call: TRBD2
cdr3_aa: CASSRGLAGDETQYF
cdr3_nt: TGTGCCAGCAGTCGGGGACTAGCGGGAGACGAGACCCAGTACTTC

clone_size: NA
j_call: TRBJ2-7
v_call: TRBV25-1
d_call: NA
cdr3_aa: CASSEWGQGGYEQYF
cdr3_nt: TGTGCCAGCAGTGAATGGGGGCAGGGAGGCTACGAGCAGTACTTC

clone_size: NA
j_call: TRBJ2-1
v_call: TRBV4-3
d_call: NA
cdr3_aa: CASSQDGRWVGRNEQFF
cdr3_nt: TGCGCCAGCAGCCAAGATGGGCGATGGGTGGGTAGGAATGAGCAGTTCTTC

clone_size: NA
j_call: TRBJ2-1
v_call: TRBV7-8
d_call: TRBD2
cdr3_aa: CASSPRTSGSYNEQFF
cdr3_nt: TGTGCCAGCAGCCCGAGGACTAGCGGGAGCTACAATGAGCAGTTCTTC

clone_size: NA
j_call: TRBJ2-1
v_call: TRBV2
d_call: NA
cdr3_aa: CASSERQISYNEQFF
cdr3_nt: TGTGCCAGCAGTGAGAGGCAGATTTCCTACAATGAGCAGTTCTTC

clone_size: NA
j_call: TRBJ1-1
v_call: TRBV27
d_call: NA
cdr3_aa: CASSLTLQGPGAFF
cdr3_nt: TGTGCCAGCAGTCTGACGTTACAGGGCCCGGGGGCTTTCTTT

clone_size: NA
j_call: TRBJ2-1
v_call: TRBV27
d_call: TRBD1
cdr3_aa: CASSLRDRYNEQFF
cdr3_nt: TGTGCCAGCAGCCTCCGGGACAGATACAATGAGCAGTTCTTC

clone_size: NA
j_call: TRBJ2-1
v_call: TRBV29-1
d_call: TRBD1
cdr3_aa: CSAWDRVVNEQFF
cdr3_nt: TGCAGCGCATGGGACAGGGTTGTGAATGAGCAGTTCTTC

clone_size: NA
j_call: TRBJ2-2
v_call: TRBV28
d_call: NA
cdr3_aa: CASSPYGSETGELFF
cdr3_nt: TGTGCCAGCAGCCCTTACGGGTCCGAAACCGGGGAGCTGTTTTTT

clone_size: NA
j_call: TRBJ2-7
v_call: TRBV12-5
d_call: NA
cdr3_aa: CASGLAGSYEQYF
cdr3_nt: TGTGCTAGTGGTTTGGCAGGGTCCTACGAGCAGTACTTC

clone_size: NA
j_call: TRBJ2-7
v_call: TRBV10-2
d_call: NA
cdr3_aa: CASSPGYEQYF
cdr3_nt: TGCGCCAGCAGTCCAGGATACGAGCAGTACTTC